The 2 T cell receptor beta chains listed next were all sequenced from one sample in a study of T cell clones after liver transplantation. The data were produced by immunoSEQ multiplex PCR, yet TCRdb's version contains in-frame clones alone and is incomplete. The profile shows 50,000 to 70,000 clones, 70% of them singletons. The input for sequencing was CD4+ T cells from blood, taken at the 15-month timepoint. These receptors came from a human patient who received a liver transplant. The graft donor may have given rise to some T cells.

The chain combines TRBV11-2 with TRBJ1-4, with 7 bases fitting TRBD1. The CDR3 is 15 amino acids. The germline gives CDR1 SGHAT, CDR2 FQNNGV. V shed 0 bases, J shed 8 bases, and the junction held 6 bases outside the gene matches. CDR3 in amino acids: CASSLDSAGGEKLFF. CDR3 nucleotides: TGTGCCAGCAGCTTAGATTCGGCAGGGGGAGAAAAACTGTTTTTT. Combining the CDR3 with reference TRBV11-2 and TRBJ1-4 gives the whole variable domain EAGVAQSPRYKIIEKRQSVAFWCNPISGHATLYWYQQILGQGPKLLIQFQNNGVVDDSQLPKDRFSAERLKGVDSTLKIQPAKLEDSAVYLCASSLDSAGGEKLFFGSGTQLSVL.

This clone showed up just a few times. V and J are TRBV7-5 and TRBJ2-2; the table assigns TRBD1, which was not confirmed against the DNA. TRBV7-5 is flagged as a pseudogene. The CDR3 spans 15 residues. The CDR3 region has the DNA TGTGTCAGAAGCGCGGACAGGCCGAACACCGGGGAGCTGTTTTTT. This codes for CVRSADRPNTGELFF.